These 7 T cell receptor beta chains originate from one sample sequenced in a study of identical twins. TCRdb reanalysed the 5' RACE reads using MiXCR and keeps one entry per CDR3 protein. The sample gives about 660,000 distinct CDR3 sequences, 8.6% of which show up once; approximately 0.96% is in the top ten. The data were also submitted as part of a second study, on yellow fever vaccine responses in identical twins.

Sequencing used PBMCs. Receptors originate from a woman aged 18-35 years in good health.

This clonotype turned up a few times. The chain recombines TRBV6-5 with TRBJ2-5; no definite D call. Trimming took off 1 base at V and 0 bases at J, with 12 bases between the two ends. Germline CDR1 and CDR2: MNHEY and SVGAGI. The CDR3 spans 16 residues. In DNA, the CDR3 is TGTGCCAGCAGTTACTTGGCCCCCGTGGACCAAGAGACCCAGTACTTC. It yields the protein CASSYLAPVDQETQYF.

J is TRBJ2-3 and V is TRBV3-1, with D tentatively TRBD1 (6 bases). V lost 2 bases, J lost 4 bases, and 16 bases lay in between. This CDR3 spans 16 amino acids. Germline values: CDR1 LGHDT, CDR2 YNNKEL (reference sequence). The CDR3 here is CASSQQPGWGPDTQYF. CDR3 coding DNA: TGTGCCAGCAGCCAACAGCCGGGGTGGGGGCCAGATACGCAGTATTTT.

The chain joins TRBV28 to TRBJ2-1, with D unresolved. The germline CDR1 and CDR2 sequences are MDHEN and SYDVKM. The CDR3 extends over 13 amino acids. The germline V and J ends were trimmed by 2 bases and 12 bases, with 14 bases remaining between them. CDR3 sequence (DNA): TGTGCCAGCAGTTTACGGCCTTTGTTGGGGCAGTTCTTC. It yields the protein CASSLRPLLGQFF.

The gene calls are TRBV27 and TRBJ2-7, with D perhaps matching TRBD1 (5 bases). Trimming pared 3 bases from V and 3 bases from J, leaving 12 bases between. The V gene's germline CDR1 is MNHEY and CDR2 SMNVEV (reference sequence). The CDR3 consists of 14 residues. CDR3 protein: CASSFGRAGYEQYF. The CDR3 DNA reads as TGTGCCAGCAGTTTTGGCAGGGCTGGCTACGAGCAGTACTTC.

The chain combines TRBV7-8 with TRBJ2-7; 8 positions match TRBD1. From germline, CDR1 is SGHVS and CDR2 FQNEAQ. The CDR3 has 16 amino acids. Trimming at V came to 5 bases and at J to 0 bases, leaving 9 bases not matched to a gene. The DNA for the CDR3 is TGTGCCAGCAGCCGAGGGACAGGCGCTAGCTCCTACGAGCAGTACTTC. This translates into CASSRGTGASSYEQYF.

This clonotype has only a few counts. J is TRBJ2-5 and V is TRBV29-1; D possibly corresponds to TRBD1 (6 bases). Trimming left V 6 bases short and J 0 bases short, with 11 bases between. CDR1 SQVTM and CDR2 ANQGSEA come from the germline V gene. This CDR3 region has 13 residues. CDR3 sequence reads: CSVAWTDQETQYF. The CDR3 region has the DNA TGCAGCGTCGCCTGGACAGACCAAGAGACCCAGTACTTC.

The chain is built from TRBV20-1 and TRBJ1-1; 9 positions match TRBD1. V lost 2 bases to trimming and J lost 0 bases; unmatched junction nucleotides: 7. This CDR3 has 16 amino acids. From germline, CDR1 is DFQATT and CDR2 SNEGSKA (reference sequence). CDR3 protein: CSARILGQGMNTEAFF. The CDR3 DNA follows: TGCAGTGCTAGAATATTGGGACAGGGAATGAACACTGAAGCTTTCTTT.